The 9 T cell receptor beta chains below were found in one sample sequenced in a study of shared clonotypes between healthy human individuals. Libraries were prepared by immunoSEQ multiplex PCR; TCRdb keeps only in-frame clonotypes and omits some of them. The sample lists roughly 1,000,000 clones, about four fifths occurring once. The material sequenced was memory CD4+ T cells from PBMCs. Subset noted: CD45RA-negative fraction. The source is a man younger than 35 in good health. Some clones in this sample may be carry-over from other donors' samples.

The chain employs TRBV20-1 and TRBJ2-3; D is unresolved. Germline V gives CDR1 DFQATT, CDR2 SNEGSKA (reference sequence). Trimming stripped 6 bases from V and 2 bases from J, with 6 bases between. The CDR3 spans 11 residues. In nucleotides, the CDR3 is TGCAGTGCGACCCACACAGATACGCAGTATTTT. Its translation: CSATHTDTQYF.

The rearrangement uses TRBV9 and TRBJ2-5, with D possibly matching TRBD2 (6 bases). CDR3 size: 16 residues. Germline assignment: CDR1 SGDLS and CDR2 YYNGEE. V shed 0 bases and J shed 4 bases, with 16 bases lying between them. CDR3 sequence (DNA): TGTGCCAGCAGCGTAGTGCCGAGACTAGTCCCAGAGACCCAGTACTTC. Residues: CASSVVPRLVPETQYF.

The chain recombines TRBV6-1 with TRBJ1-1, with D tentatively TRBD1 (5 bases). The germline V gene has CDR1 MNHNS and CDR2 SASEGT. The length of the CDR3 is 13 residues. With 0 bases removed from V and 11 bases from J, the gap between germline ends came to 13 bases. The CDR3 nucleotides read TGTGCCAGCAGTGAAGCCAGGGCCCGGGAGGCTTTCTTT. Translation gives CASSEARAREAFF.

CDR3 protein: CASSGPGHNQPQHF. CDR3 nucleotides: TGTGCCAGCAGCGGCCCGGGGCATAATCAGCCCCAGCATTTT. This chain joins TRBV9 and TRBJ1-5; maybe TRBD1 (5 bases). The V gene lost 3 bases and the J gene lost 4 bases, with 11 bases spanning the gap. Germline CDR1 is SGDLS and CDR2 is YYNGEE. The CDR3 has 14 residues.

The chain uses TRBV2 and TRBJ2-1; 11 bases match TRBD2. The V and J ends lost 7 bases and 5 bases, in that order; junction bases with no gene match: 4. CDR1 and CDR2 (germline): SNHLY, FYNNEI. CDR3 size: 14 residues. The CDR3: CASKGLAGNNEQFF. The CDR3 DNA is TGTGCCAGCAAAGGACTAGCGGGCAACAATGAGCAGTTCTTC.

To note about this clone: The sample holds other DNA sequences that translate to the same CDR3. The chain combines TRBV5-1 with TRBJ2-5; TRBD1 aligns across 7 bases. The J segment lost 4 bases and the V segment lost 4 bases, leaving 7 bases of the junction unmatched. Germline loops: CDR1 SGHRS, CDR2 YFSETQ. This CDR3 is 14 amino acids long. CDR3 nucleotides: TGCGCCAGCAGCCAGGGGGAAGTGAGAGAGACCCAGTACTTC. Its translation is CASSQGEVRETQYF.

A remark on this clone: This sample includes further DNA sequences coding for the same CDR3. The rearrangement links TRBV7-3 to TRBJ2-2; 7 bases are shared with TRBD1. The V gene end was trimmed by 2 bases and the J gene end by 0 bases; junction bases not matched to a gene: 0. CDR3 length equals 15 residues. Germline V gene lookup returns CDR1 SGHTA and CDR2 FQGTGA. CDR3 in amino acids: CASSLGTANTGELFF. The CDR3 DNA is TGTGCCAGCAGCTTAGGGACAGCGAACACCGGGGAGCTGTTTTTT. Full variable domain (missing parts from reference TRBV7-3 and TRBJ2-2): GAGVSQTPSNKVTEKGKYVELRCDPISGHTALYWYRQSLGQGPEFLIYFQGTGAADDSGLPNDRFFAVRPEGSVSTLKIQRTERGDSAVYLCASSLGTANTGELFFGEGSRLTVL.

J is TRBJ1-2 and V is TRBV7-3; a weak D match, TRBD1 (6 bases). Trimming pared 5 bases from V and 5 bases from J, leaving 12 bases between. This CDR3 region has 13 residues. Germline V gene data show CDR1 as SGHTA and CDR2 as FQGTGA. The CDR3 DNA follows: TGTGCCAGCAGCCCCGGGACACCTTATGGCTACACCTTC. It codes for CASSPGTPYGYTF.

Many counts were recorded for this clone. The genes are TRBV28 and TRBJ2-7; TRBD2 is a possible D gene (5 bases). Germline values: CDR1 MDHEN, CDR2 SYDVKM. V lost 7 bases, J lost 5 bases, and 18 bases lay in between. CDR3 length: 14 residues. In DNA, the CDR3 is TGTGCCAGCACCTACTTGCCAGCGGCCAACGAGCAGTACTTC. This codes for CASTYLPAANEQYF.